The clone carrying this T cell receptor beta chain was counted a few times. TCRdb called the 5' RACE reads again in MiXCR, with one record for every CDR3 protein. The data contain some 760,000 distinct CDR3 sequences, roughly 20% of them singletons. The data were obtained in a study of identical twins. Another study also made use of these data, one on T cells expressing NK-cell markers. Per that paper: Of the CD8+ T cell pool in over 5 donors, roughly 1.0-7.5% was accounted for by dominant NKG2C+ clonotypes.

The source of this sequence is a woman aged 18-35 years in good health. The sequencing sample was made of PBMCs.

CDR3 protein: CASSYLRGWSTGELFF. The CDR3 DNA is TGTGCCAGCAGTTACCTTCGTGGGTGGTCCACCGGGGAGCTGTTTTTT. V and J are TRBV6-5 and TRBJ2-2, with D unresolved. Trimming took 2 bases from V and 4 from J, leaving 14 bases between them. Germline lookup yields CDR1 MNHEY and CDR2 SVGAGI. The CDR3 is made up of 16 amino acids.